This entry features one TCR beta chain sequence. The data derive from a study of T cells in Graves' hyperthyroidism and ophthalmopathy. What was amplified from RNA transcripts were TCR beta CDR3 regions. HTBI primers were employed in a first-round RT-PCR of the TCR CDR3. TCRdb fed the multiplex PCR reads into MiXCR, producing one record per CDR3 protein. The sample lists about 200,000 distinct CDR3 sequences, about 18% occurring once. Sequencing input: blood. This TCR came from a man aged 35 to 55 with Graves' hyperthyroidism.

The CDR3 is CASSNQDSGANVLTF. DNA for the CDR3: TGTGCCAGCAGCAATCAAGACTCTGGGGCCAACGTCCTGACTTTC. The rearrangement uses TRBV6-1 and TRBJ2-6; D gene uncertain. Germline V lookup: CDR1 MNHNS, CDR2 SASEGT. The germline V and J ends were trimmed by 6 bases and 0 bases, with 9 bases remaining between them. CDR3 length: 15 residues.